One T cell receptor beta chain is described in this entry. What it recognizes is unknown. The CDR3 extends over 20 amino acids. V lost 5 bases and J lost 2, with 31 bases in between. Germline V lookup: CDR1 MNHEY, CDR2 SMNVEV (reference sequence). The source of the sample is a study of T cell responses to AZD1222 COVID-19 vaccine. Study results and limitations: Spike-wide vaccine-associated CD4 TCRs dominated at 160-218 and 743-854. At baseline, just five to seven AZD1222 recipients tested seropositive. Most donors were white British, females outnumbered males, and clonal diversity was possibly underestimated.

Profiling relied on immunoSEQ multiplex PCR, and the TCRdb table lists in-frame clones only, not all of them. The sample carries around 120,000 clones, about 90% recorded once. The chain combines TRBV27 with TRBJ2-7; possibly TRBD1 or TRBD2 for D (5 bases each). This receptor was obtained from an adult in good health. Source: peripheral blood, taken on day 0 of AZD1222 vaccination. CDR3 protein: CASSRGPQLIVYQGAYEQYF. CDR3 nucleotide sequence: TGTGCCAGCAGTAGGGGACCGCAGCTAATCGTCTATCAAGGCGCCTACGAGCAGTACTTC.